This T cell receptor (beta chain) appears in the sequencing data of a study of T-cell reconstitution after alpha-beta-depleted transplantation in children. Overall study results and limits: Alpha-beta T cells about two months after transplant reportedly derived from several hundred expanded graft clones. Surviving recipient T cells and thymic progenitors accounted for the high day-60 TCRbeta diversity observed in some patients. Once a year had passed after transplant, T-cell counts and diversity came mostly from newly produced T cells.

TCRbeta library construction was performed incorporating unique molecular identifiers. Each CDR3 protein is one row after TCRdb ran MiXCR on the PCR reads. This sample carries hundreds of thousands of distinct CDR3 sequences, 15% to 20% of them seen once, and the ten largest clones take around 28%. Comment on this clonotype: Its antigen remains unidentified.

The germline CDR1 and CDR2 sequences are SNHLY and FYNNEI. The CDR3 totals 13 residues. V was clipped by 3 bases and J by 4 bases, with 8 bases between them. This chain links TRBV2 with TRBJ2-3, with no clear D. The origin of this receptor is a boy in the first two years of life who had a stem cell transplant for Wiskott-Aldrich syndrome, so the T cells may come from the graft donor. The starting material was PBMCs, mostly from graft donor cells, obtained 360 days after TCRalphabeta/CD19-depleted stem cell transplant. The CDR3 nucleotides are TGTGCCAGCAGTGACCCTCGGGCAGATACGCAGTATTTT. This sequence encodes CASSDPRADTQYF.